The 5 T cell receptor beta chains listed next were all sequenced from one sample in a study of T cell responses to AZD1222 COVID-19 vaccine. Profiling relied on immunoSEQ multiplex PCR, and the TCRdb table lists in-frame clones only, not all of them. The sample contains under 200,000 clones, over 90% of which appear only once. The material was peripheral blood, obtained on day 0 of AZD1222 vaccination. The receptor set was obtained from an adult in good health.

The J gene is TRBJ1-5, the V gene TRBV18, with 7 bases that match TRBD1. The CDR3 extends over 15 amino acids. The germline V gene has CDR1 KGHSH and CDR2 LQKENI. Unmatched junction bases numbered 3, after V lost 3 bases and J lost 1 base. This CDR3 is CASSPSGQSNQPQHF. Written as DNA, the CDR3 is TGTGCCAGCTCACCGTCGGGACAGAGCAATCAGCCCCAGCATTTT.

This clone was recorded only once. CDR3 DNA sequence: TGTGCCAGCAGCCCCCTCGAGCGGGGGGCAGGAAACACCATATATTTT. Translated: CASSPLERGAGNTIYF. The V gene is TRBV7-9, the J gene TRBJ1-3; D might be TRBD1 (6 bases). The CDR3 consists of 16 residues. The germline gives CDR1 SEHNR, CDR2 FQNEAQ (reference sequence). V dropped 5 bases and J dropped 4 bases, with 18 bases sitting between them.

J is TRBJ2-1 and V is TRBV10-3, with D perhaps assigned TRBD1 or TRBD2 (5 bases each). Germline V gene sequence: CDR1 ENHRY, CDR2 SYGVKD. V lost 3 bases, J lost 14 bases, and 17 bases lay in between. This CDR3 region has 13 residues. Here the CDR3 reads CAISDPRGALEFF. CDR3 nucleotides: TGTGCCATCAGTGATCCGAGGGGAGCGCTGGAGTTCTTC.

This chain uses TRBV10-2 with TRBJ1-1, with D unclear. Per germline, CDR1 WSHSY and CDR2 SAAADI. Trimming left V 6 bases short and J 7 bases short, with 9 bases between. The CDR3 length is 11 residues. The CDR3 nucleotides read TGCGCCAGCAGCGATACGGGTGAAGCTTTCTTT. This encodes CASSDTGEAFF.

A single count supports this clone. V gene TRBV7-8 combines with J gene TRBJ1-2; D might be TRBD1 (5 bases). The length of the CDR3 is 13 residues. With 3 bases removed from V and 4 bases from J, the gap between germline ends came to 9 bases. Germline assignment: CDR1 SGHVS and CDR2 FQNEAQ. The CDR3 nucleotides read TGTGCCAGCAGCTTCGGGACCTTCTATGGCTACACCTTC. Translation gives CASSFGTFYGYTF.